The 24 T cell receptor beta chains presented below share a single source sample, sequenced in a study of spatial heterogeneity in lung cancer. Time point here: sample taken at primary tumor resection. TCRdb re-analysed the 5' RACE reads in MiXCR, keeping a single row per CDR3 protein. The repertoire holds fewer than 15,000 distinct CDR3 sequences, with 5.6% as singletons. No cognate antigen is known for these TCRs. Notes on the study in general: One measure, the expanded intratumoral alpha and beta TCR count, tracked tumor mutation counts.

This sample comprised lung tumor tissue, obtained at surgery. Receptors originate from a female donor with early-stage non-small cell lung cancer.

This clonotype appeared many times. As an off-target read in a library built for alpha chains, this beta chain has a frequency of little significance. This chain uses TRBV4-3 with TRBJ2-3; D possibly matches TRBD1 or TRBD2 (5 bases each). Germline V gene data show CDR1 as LGHNA and CDR2 as YSLEER. V dropped 0 bases and J dropped 2 bases, with 18 bases sitting between them. The CDR3 is made up of 18 amino acids. The CDR3 DNA reads as TGCGCCAGCAGCCAAGAAAGGGGCAGCGGACCTCACACAGATACGCAGTATTTT. Protein sequence: CASSQERGSGPHTDTQYF.

Concerning this clonotype itself: Within a library made for alpha chains, this beta chain is off target, and its count is uninformative. V usage is TRBV5-6 and J usage is TRBJ1-2; no definite D call. Trimming removed 5 bases at V and 6 bases at J, with 11 bases between. The CDR3 sequence is 12 residues long. Germline loops: CDR1 SGHDT, CDR2 YYEEEE. CDR3 region: CASSLGWDGYTF. CDR3 DNA sequence: TGTGCCAGCAGTCTTGGCTGGGATGGCTACACCTTC.

This clonotype was seen many times. The library was prepared for alpha chains; this beta chain is a stray read, so its frequency means little. V gene TRBV10-3 combines with J gene TRBJ2-5, with 7 bases fitting TRBD1. Unmatched junction bases numbered 9, after V lost 10 bases and J lost 4 bases. CDR3 length: 13 residues. The germline V gene encodes CDR1 ENHRY and CDR2 SYGVKD. As DNA, the CDR3 is TGTGCCACAGGACAGAGGGGGCGAGAGACCCAGTACTTC. This sequence encodes CATGQRGRETQYF.

By sample share, this clonotype is medium-sized. This beta chain appears as a stray read in a library generated for alpha chains; its size is not informative. The rearrangement links TRBV9 to TRBJ2-3, with TRBD2 matching 9 bases. With 6 bases clipped from V and 4 bases from J, the junction kept 15 bases outside the gene matches. CDR3 length: 17 amino acids. CDR1 is SGDLS and CDR2 is YYNGEE in the germline V gene. DNA of the CDR3: TGTGCCAGCACCCCTCCAAATAGCGGGGGATCAGCAGATACGCAGTATTTT. It encodes CASTPPNSGGSADTQYF.

By proportion, this clonotype is medium-sized. The library was prepared for alpha chains; this beta chain is a stray read, so its frequency means little. J is TRBJ2-3 and V is TRBV12-3 or TRBV12-4; tentative D call: TRBD2 (6 bases). V dropped 8 bases and J dropped 4 bases, with 10 bases sitting between them. The CDR3 loop spans 12 amino acids. This CDR3 reads CASRLVADTQYF. The CDR3 DNA reads as TGTGCCAGCCGACTAGTGGCAGATACGCAGTATTTT.

Points on this clonotype: Little can be read into the size of this beta chain, an off-target read in a library designed for alpha chains. J is TRBJ1-1 and V is TRBV7-2; D is perhaps TRBD1 (6 bases). CDR3 size: 15 residues. V was shortened by 1 base and J by 5 bases, with 14 bases between the two germline ends. Germline-derived CDR1 and CDR2 are SGHTA and FQGNSA. CDR3 coding DNA: TGTGCCAGCAGCTTAGAGCAGGGGACGGGGACTGAAGCTTTCTTT. This gives the protein CASSLEQGTGTEAFF.

In its sample, this clonotype was seen many times. The library was prepared for alpha chains; this beta chain is a stray read, so its frequency means little. The rearrangement links TRBV20-1 to TRBJ2-7; D is unresolved. CDR3 length equals 14 residues. V lost 3 bases and J 3 bases, leaving 15 bases between the germline ends. Germline V lookup: CDR1 DFQATT, CDR2 SNEGSKA (reference sequence). The CDR3 loop reads CSARRRTRVYEQYF. As DNA, the CDR3 is TGCAGTGCTAGGAGGCGAACGCGTGTCTACGAGCAGTACTTC.

This clonotype was seen many times. Little can be read into the size of this beta chain, an off-target read in a library designed for alpha chains. This chain joins TRBV15 and TRBJ2-1; possible D gene TRBD1, 6 bases. CDR1 is LNHNV, CDR2 YYDKDF, per germline (reference sequence). This CDR3 spans 14 amino acids. Trimming pared 1 base from V and 6 bases from J, leaving 10 bases between. This CDR3 reads CATSRVIGGNEQFF. The CDR3 region has the DNA TGTGCCACCAGCAGAGTAATAGGGGGCAATGAGCAGTTCTTC.

In this sample, this clonotype turned up many times. For a library built for alpha chains, this beta chain is a stray read; little rests on its size. This sequence joins TRBV25-1 and TRBJ1-1; 9 bases match TRBD1. This CDR3 comprises 15 residues. Germline V gives CDR1 MGHDK, CDR2 SYGVNS. Trimming cost V 5 bases and J 5 bases; bases outside gene matches: 9. The CDR3 coding sequence is TGTGCCAGCAGTCCTCGGACAGGGGAAAAAACTGAAGCTTTCTTT. It yields the protein CASSPRTGEKTEAFF.

This clonotype has at least ten counts. This beta chain is an off-target read within a library intended for alpha chains, so its frequency means little. The gene calls are TRBV4-1 and TRBJ2-5; 8 nucleotides match TRBD1. Trimming cost V 3 bases and J 7 bases; bases outside gene matches: 7. The germline V gene has CDR1 MGHRA and CDR2 YSYEKL. The CDR3 consists of 14 residues. This CDR3 reads CASSHPDRGGTQYF. DNA for the CDR3: TGCGCCAGCAGCCACCCAGACAGGGGCGGGACCCAGTACTTC.

This clonotype qualifies as medium-sized. Found in a library prepared for alpha chains, this beta chain is an off-target read, and its abundance has little meaning. This chain links TRBV12-3 or TRBV12-4 with TRBJ1-2; 10 bases agree with TRBD1. Trimming removed 1 base from V and 8 bases from J; junction bases left unmatched: 4. The CDR3 loop spans 14 amino acids. In nucleotides, the CDR3 is TGTGCCAGCAGTTTAGGACAGGGGGCTGGAGGCTACACCTTC. Translating it yields CASSLGQGAGGYTF.

This clonotype was observed many times. This beta chain lies outside the target of a library built for alpha chains; its clone size means little. The rearrangement uses TRBV25-1 and TRBJ2-7, with TRBD2 matching 7 bases. CDR1 is MGHDK, CDR2 SYGVNS, per germline. After removal of 7 bases from V and 3 bases from J, the junction contained 3 bases not matched to a gene. This CDR3 is built from 12 residues. The CDR3 here is CASTGGSYEQYF. CDR3 nucleotides: TGTGCCAGCACCGGGGGGAGCTACGAGCAGTACTTC.

In its sample, this clonotype was seen many times. This beta chain lies outside the target of a library built for alpha chains; its clone size means little. V and J are TRBV30 and TRBJ1-4; no clear D gene. The CDR3 loop spans 17 amino acids. V lost 0 bases, J lost 4 bases, and 18 bases lay in between. Germline V CDR1 and CDR2: GTSNPN, SVGIG (reference sequence). The CDR3 loop is CAWSVFAGSGNNEKLFF. CDR3 bases: TGTGCCTGGAGTGTCTTCGCGGGGTCGGGGAATAATGAAAAACTGTTTTTT.

This clonotype occurred a few times. This beta chain slipped into a library made for alpha chains as a stray read, so its size is not meaningful. The J gene is TRBJ2-7, the V gene TRBV12-3 or TRBV12-4, with D perhaps matching TRBD1 (5 bases). The V end was cut by 6 bases, the J end by 1 base, with 16 bases between. The CDR3 is 15 residues long. This chain's CDR3 is CASSLGSQGSYEQYF. The CDR3 DNA is TGTGCCAGCAGCTTGGGTTCCCAGGGATCCTACGAGCAGTACTTC.

In its sample, this clonotype was seen many times. Found in a library prepared for alpha chains, this beta chain is an off-target read, and its abundance has little meaning. This chain uses TRBV5-1 with TRBJ2-1; 8 positions match TRBD1. Germline values: CDR1 SGHRS, CDR2 YFSETQ. J was trimmed by 7 bases and V by 0 bases; bases with no gene match: 3. The CDR3 is made up of 14 amino acids. CDR3 amino acids: CASSLATGVNEQFF. The CDR3 DNA is TGCGCCAGCAGCTTGGCGACAGGGGTAAATGAGCAGTTCTTC.

The sample holds many counts of this clonotype. A library made for alpha chains picked up this beta chain off target, so its size means little. The chain has TRBV6-1 and TRBJ1-5, with D possibly being TRBD1 (5 bases). This CDR3 comprises 14 residues. Germline loops: CDR1 MNHNS, CDR2 SASEGT. V lost 6 bases to trimming and J lost 5 bases, with 14 bases between them. CDR3 nucleotides: TGTGCCAGCAGAGGACAAATTATGTATCAGCCCCAGCATTTT. Protein: CASRGQIMYQPQHF.

This clonotype was recorded many times. Being off target in a library aimed at alpha chains, this beta chain has a size of little meaning. This CDR3 is CASSAQGLDTEAFF. The CDR3 DNA is TGTGCCAGCAGTGCACAGGGATTGGACACTGAAGCTTTCTTT. This chain connects TRBV6-1 to TRBJ1-1; a weak D match, TRBD1 (6 bases). CDR3 length: 14 amino acids. Trimming pared 4 bases from V and 3 bases from J, leaving 12 bases between. Germline loops: CDR1 MNHNS, CDR2 SASEGT.

This clonotype was observed many times. This beta chain turned up in a library designed for alpha chains; as an off-target read, its abundance says little. The chain combines TRBV7-8 with TRBJ2-1; TRBD1 agrees at 9 bases. V lost 4 bases to trimming and J lost 5 bases; unmatched junction nucleotides: 6. In germline, CDR1 is SGHVS, CDR2 FQNEAQ. The CDR3 is made up of 15 amino acids. CDR3 protein: CASSYDRGVHNEQFF. DNA for the CDR3: TGTGCCAGCAGCTACGACAGGGGGGTACACAATGAGCAGTTCTTC.

This clonotype was detected only a few times. Within a library made for alpha chains, this beta chain is off target, and its count is uninformative. The gene calls are TRBV19 and TRBJ2-4; possibly TRBD2 for D (6 bases). The V end lost 5 bases, the J end lost 12 bases, and 14 bases lay between the germline ends. This CDR3 region has 12 residues. Per germline, CDR1 LNHDA and CDR2 SQIVND (reference sequence). CDR3: CASSSGTDSQYF. The CDR3 DNA follows: TGTGCCAGTAGTTCAGGGACTGACTCTCAGTACTTC.

This clonotype was detected many times. For a library built for alpha chains, this beta chain is a stray read; little rests on its size. The chain joins TRBV6-5 to TRBJ2-7, with no clear D. CDR3 length: 13 residues. Germline loops: CDR1 MNHEY, CDR2 SVGAGI. Trimming removed 0 bases from V and 7 bases from J, with 10 bases in between. CDR3 sequence reads: CASSYSAGLEQYF. CDR3 bases: TGTGCCAGCAGTTACTCGGCTGGGTTGGAGCAGTACTTC.

In this sample, this clonotype turned up many times. This beta chain was picked up by a library intended for alpha chains and is off target, so its count carries little meaning. This rearrangement joins TRBV5-1 to TRBJ1-6, with D possibly being TRBD1 (5 bases). From germline, CDR1 is SGHRS and CDR2 YFSETQ. The V end lost 4 bases, the J end lost 10 bases, and 12 bases lay between the germline ends. This CDR3 is 13 amino acids long. The DNA of the CDR3 is TGCGCCAGCAGCCTCCGACAGACGTCACCCCTCCACTTT. Amino acids: CASSLRQTSPLHF.

This clonotype was observed many times. Because the library targeted alpha chains, this beta chain is an off-target read whose size means little. J is TRBJ1-6 and V is TRBV12-3 or TRBV12-4; D gene uncertain. Trimming cost V 6 bases and J 8 bases, with 11 bases left between them. The CDR3 covers 13 residues. CDR3 coding DNA: TGTGCCAGCAGACCACAAGAATATTCACCCCTCCACTTT. This gives the protein CASRPQEYSPLHF.

This clonotype was detected many times. This beta chain is a stray sequence in a library constructed for alpha chains; its clone size is not meaningful. The rearrangement joins TRBV28 to TRBJ2-5; D is perhaps TRBD1 (5 bases). Germline V gene data show CDR1 as MDHEN and CDR2 as SYDVKM. The V end lost 8 bases, the J end lost 0 bases, and 10 bases lay between the germline ends. This CDR3 region has 13 residues. The CDR3 sequence is CASCPTDQETQYF. The CDR3 DNA reads as TGTGCCAGCTGCCCGACAGACCAAGAGACCCAGTACTTC.

This clonotype was detected many times. With the library built for alpha chains, this beta chain is off target and its frequency is not meaningful. The genes are TRBV5-1 and TRBJ1-2, with TRBD1 matching over 7 bases. CDR1 is SGHRS and CDR2 is YFSETQ in the germline V gene. This CDR3 is 13 amino acids long. The V and J ends lost 0 bases and 7 bases, in that order; junction bases with no gene match: 3. CDR3 DNA sequence: TGCGCCAGCAGCTTGGAAGGGGGCCCTGGCTACACCTTC. It is translated as CASSLEGGPGYTF.